These 8 T cell receptor beta chains were all obtained from the same sample, sequenced in a study of OX40 agonist ivuxolimab in advanced cancers. Profiling relied on immunoSEQ multiplex PCR, and the TCRdb table lists in-frame clones only, not all of them. Among 65,000 to 75,000 clones listed, approximately 87% were seen once. The sequences come from CD4+ or CD8+ T cells sorted from blood, collected in a trial of the OX40 agonist ivuxolimab. Source of these receptors: an adult with an advanced solid tumor such as melanoma, head and neck, liver or kidney cancer.

The chain links TRBV10-3 to TRBJ2-7, with a tentative D call TRBD2 (6 bases). Germline CDR1 ENHRY, CDR2 SYGVKD. Trimming shortened V by 0 bases and J by 6 bases, and 15 bases separated the two germline ends. The CDR3 contains 15 residues. The CDR3, as DNA: TGTGCCATCAGTGAGTCGACCGGGAGTCAAATCGAGCAGTACTTC. Translation gives CAISESTGSQIEQYF.

The gene calls are TRBV11-2 and TRBJ1-5; D possibly corresponds to TRBD1 (6 bases). This CDR3 is built from 16 residues. Germline V gene lookup returns CDR1 SGHAT and CDR2 FQNNGV. Trimming pared 1 base from V and 6 bases from J, leaving 16 bases between. The CDR3 nucleotides read TGTGCCAGCAGCTTAGGGGGGGCAGGGTACGCTCAGCCCCAGCATTTT. Its protein product is CASSLGGAGYAQPQHF. Drawing the rest from reference TRBV11-2 and TRBJ1-5, the complete variable domain is EAGVAQSPRYKIIEKRQSVAFWCNPISGHATLYWYQQILGQGPKLLIQFQNNGVVDDSQLPKDRFSAERLKGVDSTLKIQPAKLEDSAVYLCASSLGGAGYAQPQHFGDGTRLSIL.

Note on this clone: Other DNA sequences from this sample encode an identical CDR3 as well. The chain couples TRBV5-1 to TRBJ2-2; D may be TRBD1 or TRBD2 (5 bases each). This CDR3 contains 14 residues. Trimming removed 4 bases from V and 1 base from J, with 8 bases in between. Looked up from germline, CDR1 is SGHRS and CDR2 is YFSETQ. This chain's CDR3 is CASSGDRNTGELFF. For the CDR3, the DNA is TGCGCCAGCAGCGGGGACCGGAACACCGGGGAGCTGTTTTTT.

This CDR3 reads CASSTDRYYEQYF. Here the CDR3 DNA reads TGTGCCAGCAGCACCGACAGATACTACGAGCAGTACTTC. V gene TRBV7-3 combines with J gene TRBJ2-7; perhaps TRBD1 as D (5 bases). Germline CDR1 and CDR2: SGHTA and FQGTGA. V lost 5 bases and J 3 bases, leaving 11 bases between the germline ends. This CDR3 has 13 amino acids.

In its sample, this clone was seen once. The chain recombines TRBV6-1 with TRBJ1-1; possibly TRBD1 for D (5 bases). V was cut by 0 bases and J by 5 bases, with 13 bases left in between. CDR1 and CDR2 (germline): MNHNS, SASEGT. The length of the CDR3 is 15 residues. CDR3 in DNA: TGTGCCAGCAGTGAAGCAGGGGAAGTGTGGACTGAAGCTTTCTTT. This translates into CASSEAGEVWTEAFF.

This clone was counted once. The chain employs TRBV27 and TRBJ2-3; the D gene could be TRBD1 or TRBD2 (5 bases each). V was clipped by 5 bases and J by 4 bases, with 16 bases between them. The CDR3 totals 15 residues. From germline, CDR1 is MNHEY and CDR2 SMNVEV (reference sequence). The CDR3 bases are TGTGCCAGCAGTCCTTGGGGGAGCTCCGCAGATACGCAGTATTTT. Translation: CASSPWGSSADTQYF.

V usage is TRBV19 and J usage is TRBJ2-7; D ambiguous. CDR1 is LNHDA and CDR2 is SQIVND in the germline V gene (reference sequence). Trimming stripped 4 bases from V and 3 bases from J, with 13 bases between. The CDR3 totals 14 residues. The CDR3 DNA reads as TGTGCCAGTAGTAGAGACATGAATTACTACGAGCAGTACTTC. Protein product: CASSRDMNYYEQYF.

In its sample, this clone was seen once. The rearrangement links TRBV19 to TRBJ2-3; 8 bases fit TRBD2. J gave up 10 bases and V 8 bases, and 8 bases lay outside the gene matches. CDR1 and CDR2 (germline): LNHDA, SQIVND (reference sequence). The CDR3 runs 12 residues. The CDR3 DNA reads as TGTGCCAGTTCCTTTAGCGGGATAGCGCAGTATTTT. As protein: CASSFSGIAQYF. Combining the CDR3 with reference TRBV19 and TRBJ2-3 gives the whole variable domain DGGITQSPKYLFRKEGQNVTLSCEQNLNHDAMYWYRQDPGQGLRLIYYSQIVNDFQKGDIAEGYSVSREKKESFPLTVTSAQKNPTAFYLCASSFSGIAQYFGPGTRLTVL.